This entry concerns a single T cell receptor (beta chain). The antigen is undetermined. The sample originates from a study of cytomegalovirus exposure and HLA in healthy donors. Study-level information: Of all 400 or so donors who were genotyped, 75% to 85% belonged to the Caucasian-associated ancestry cluster. Whole-study findings and limits: In vitro experiments confirmed that a few CMV-associated chains were specific for CMV antigens. Most of the TCR beta V segments (in an earlier analysis) were productive either about 87% or about 30% of the time.

The primer mix had 60 Vbeta and 13 Jbeta primers. The assay was immunoSEQ multiplex PCR, and TCRdb's table has in-frame clones only and misses some. Among around 150,000 clones, 60% to 85% were seen once, and the ten largest hold about 3.8%. Germline CDR1 is PRHDT and CDR2 is FYEKMQ (reference sequence). Germline trimming cut 5 bases from V and 4 bases from J; bases unmatched to any gene: 3. This CDR3 has 14 amino acids. The clonotype comes from a man aged 18 to 29 in good health and CMV-seronegative. The chain recombines TRBV13 with TRBJ1-2; 11 nucleotides align to TRBD1. Sequenced sample: PBMCs. The CDR3 coding sequence is TGTGCCAGCAGCACCGGACAGGGGGCCTATGGCTACACCTTC. Translating it yields CASSTGQGAYGYTF.